The clone carrying this T cell receptor (beta chain) was picked up a small number of times. Each CDR3 protein is one row after TCRdb ran MiXCR on the RT-PCR reads. In the table there are about 680,000 distinct CDR3 sequences, 12% to 15% of which are singletons. The sequenced material came from memory CD4+ T cells from blood. The clonotype comes from a female donor in good health, serving as a healthy control.

Here the CDR3 DNA reads TGTGCCAGCAGCGTGCCGGGACAGGGGTATCTCCATTCACCCCTCCACTTT. This translates into CASSVPGQGYLHSPLHF. The rearrangement links TRBV7-8 to TRBJ1-6, with 10 bases fitting TRBD1. The junction had 12 bases not matched to a gene; V was cut back by 5 bases and J by 8 bases. Germline V gene data show CDR1 as SGHVS and CDR2 as FQNEAQ. The CDR3 runs to 17 residues.